Described below is a single T cell receptor (beta chain) sequence and its context. Antigen unknown. The source of the sample is a study of OX40 agonist ivuxolimab in advanced cancers. Across the study: Clinicians treated patients with ivuxolimab, an agonistic anti-OX40 (CD134) antibody. About 44% of patients had received prior checkpoint inhibitor therapy. Notes on the study in general: Low normalized T-cell clonal expansion was additionally recorded for some nonresponders. No antigen was identified for the clonally expanded peripheral T cells.

Assay used: immunoSEQ multiplex PCR; TCRdb lists only in-frame clones, some missing. The profile shows 73,000 or so clones, 80% to 90% of them singletons. The CDR3 spans 14 residues. V dropped 5 bases and J dropped 5; count of bases not matched to a gene: 6. Per the germline V gene, CDR1 is SGHTA and CDR2 is FQGTGA. The rearrangement uses TRBV7-3 and TRBJ1-1, with 9 positions matching TRBD1. Sequencing used CD4+ or CD8+ T cells sorted from blood, obtained in a trial of the OX40 agonist ivuxolimab. The sequence was obtained from an adult with an advanced solid tumor such as melanoma, head and neck, liver or kidney cancer. This chain's CDR3 is CASSGQGPGTEAFF. The CDR3 DNA reads TGTGCCAGCAGCGGACAGGGGCCGGGGACTGAAGCTTTCTTT.